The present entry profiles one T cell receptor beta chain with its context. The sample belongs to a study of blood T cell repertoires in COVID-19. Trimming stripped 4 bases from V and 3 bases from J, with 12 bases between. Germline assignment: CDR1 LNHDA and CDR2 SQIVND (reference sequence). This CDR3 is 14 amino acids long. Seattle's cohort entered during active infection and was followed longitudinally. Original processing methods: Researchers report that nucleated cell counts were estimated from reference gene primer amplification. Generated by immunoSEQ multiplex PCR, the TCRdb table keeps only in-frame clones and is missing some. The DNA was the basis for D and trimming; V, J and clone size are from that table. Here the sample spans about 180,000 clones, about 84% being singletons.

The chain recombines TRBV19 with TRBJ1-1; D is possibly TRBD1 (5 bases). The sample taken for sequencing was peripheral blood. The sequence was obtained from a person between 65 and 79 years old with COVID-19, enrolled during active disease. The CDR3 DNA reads TGTGCCAGTAGTAACCGGGGGGGAGACACTGAAGCTTTCTTT. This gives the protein CASSNRGGDTEAFF.